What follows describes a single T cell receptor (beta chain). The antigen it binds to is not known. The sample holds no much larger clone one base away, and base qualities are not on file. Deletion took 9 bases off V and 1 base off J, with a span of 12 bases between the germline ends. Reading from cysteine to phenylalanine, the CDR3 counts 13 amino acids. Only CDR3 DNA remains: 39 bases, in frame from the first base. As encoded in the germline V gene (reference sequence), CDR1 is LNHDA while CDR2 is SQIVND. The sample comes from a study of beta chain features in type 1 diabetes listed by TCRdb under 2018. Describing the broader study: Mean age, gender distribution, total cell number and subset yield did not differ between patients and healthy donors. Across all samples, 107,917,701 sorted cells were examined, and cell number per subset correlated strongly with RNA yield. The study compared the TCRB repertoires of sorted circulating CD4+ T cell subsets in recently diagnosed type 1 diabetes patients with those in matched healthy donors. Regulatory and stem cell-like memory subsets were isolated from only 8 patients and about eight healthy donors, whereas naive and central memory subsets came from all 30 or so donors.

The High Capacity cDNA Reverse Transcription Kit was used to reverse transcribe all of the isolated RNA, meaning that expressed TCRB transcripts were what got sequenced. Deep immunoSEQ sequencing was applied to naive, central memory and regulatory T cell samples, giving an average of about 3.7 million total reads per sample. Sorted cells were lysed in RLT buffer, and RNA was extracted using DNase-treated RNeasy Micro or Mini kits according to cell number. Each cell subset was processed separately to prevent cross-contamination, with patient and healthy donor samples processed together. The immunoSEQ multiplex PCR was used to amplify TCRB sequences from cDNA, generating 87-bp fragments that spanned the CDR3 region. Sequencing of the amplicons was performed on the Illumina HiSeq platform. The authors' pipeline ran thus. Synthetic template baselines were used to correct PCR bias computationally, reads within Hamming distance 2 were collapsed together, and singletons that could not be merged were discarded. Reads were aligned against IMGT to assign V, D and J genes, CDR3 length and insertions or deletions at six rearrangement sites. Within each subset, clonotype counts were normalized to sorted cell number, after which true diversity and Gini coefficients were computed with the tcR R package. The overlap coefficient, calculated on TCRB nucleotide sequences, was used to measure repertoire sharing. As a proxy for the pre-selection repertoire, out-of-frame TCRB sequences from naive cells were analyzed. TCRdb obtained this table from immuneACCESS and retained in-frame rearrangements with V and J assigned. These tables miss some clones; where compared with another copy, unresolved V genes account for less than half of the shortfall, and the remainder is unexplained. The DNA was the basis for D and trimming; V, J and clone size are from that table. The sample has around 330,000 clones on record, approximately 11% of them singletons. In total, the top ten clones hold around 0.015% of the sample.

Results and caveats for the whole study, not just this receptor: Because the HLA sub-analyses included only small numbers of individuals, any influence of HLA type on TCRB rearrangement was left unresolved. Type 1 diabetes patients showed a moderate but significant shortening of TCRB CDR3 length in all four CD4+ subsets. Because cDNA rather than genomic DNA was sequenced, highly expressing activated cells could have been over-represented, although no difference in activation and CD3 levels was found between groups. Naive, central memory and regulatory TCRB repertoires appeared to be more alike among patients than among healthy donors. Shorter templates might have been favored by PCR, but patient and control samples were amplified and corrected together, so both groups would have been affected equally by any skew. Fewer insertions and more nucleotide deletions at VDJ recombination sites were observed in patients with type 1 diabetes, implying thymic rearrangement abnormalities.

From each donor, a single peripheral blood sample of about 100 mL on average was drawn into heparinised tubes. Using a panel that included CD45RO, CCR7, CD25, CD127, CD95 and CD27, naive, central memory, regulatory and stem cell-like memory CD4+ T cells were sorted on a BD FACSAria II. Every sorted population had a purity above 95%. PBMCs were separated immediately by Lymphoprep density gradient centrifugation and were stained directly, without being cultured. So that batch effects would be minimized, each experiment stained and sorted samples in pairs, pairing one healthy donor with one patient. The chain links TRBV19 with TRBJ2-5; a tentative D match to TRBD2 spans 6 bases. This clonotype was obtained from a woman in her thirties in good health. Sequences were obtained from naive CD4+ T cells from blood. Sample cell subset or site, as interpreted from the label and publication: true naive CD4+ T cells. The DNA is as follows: TGTGCCAGCGGCGGGACCGGCCAAGAGACCCAGTACTTC. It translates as CASGGTGQETQYF.